Included here is one T cell receptor (beta chain) sequence, with context. This clone's antigen is unknown. No per-base quality is available; no much larger clone lies one base away. The sample is drawn from a study of PD-L1 blockade in urothelial cancer (TCRdb year 2017). A note on the overall study: All patients started therapy around 2014 and received atezolizumab 1,200 mg intravenously every 3 weeks. Somatic, immune and clinical correlates of response to PD-L1 blockade with atezolizumab in urothelial cancer were the focus of an exploratory multi-omic analysis. Blood samples yielded a median of roughly 150,000 T cells and 65,000 to 95,000 unique TCRs, with median clonality roughly 0.082. About 85% of the 29 patients were identified as males with urothelial cancer of bladder origin, and a prior smoking history was reported by 18 of 29 patients. Eight or nine patients reached durable clinical benefit, while 20 patients did not. Progression-free survival longer than 6 months counted as durable clinical benefit, and TCR features were additionally tested against both progression-free and overall survival. An ECOG performance status of 0 or 1 was recorded for the patients, and 0 to 3 prior chemotherapy regimens had been received by the patients. Blood samples were analyzed at two time points: 3 weeks after treatment start (second dose) and 6 weeks after treatment start. Pretreatment blood TCR-seq was available for around 29 patients, at least one posttreatment blood collection was obtained for some 24 patients, and tumor TCR-seq was available for some 24 patients. In the same patients who had TCR sequencing, pretreatment tumors also underwent whole exome sequencing and RNA sequencing. TCR sequencing covered pretreatment tumor samples and matched, serially collected peripheral blood taken before and after atezolizumab treatment. General study outcomes and caveats: Improved progression-free and overall survival was associated with having pretreatment peripheral blood TCR clonality below the median. At 3 weeks after the start of treatment, tumor-associated TCR clones in peripheral blood had expanded more in patients with durable benefit (n of about 20, p = 0.022). Because the sample size was small (n ≈ 29) and many of the analyses were exploratory, the results are meant to be hypothesis-generating.

This sample's time point label indicates: pretreatment peripheral blood. The cohort included 29 patients with locally advanced or metastatic urothelial carcinoma who were treated at Memorial Sloan Kettering on a trial protocol. Peripheral blood mononuclear cells were collected pretreatment and during treatment, at between 1 and 8 total time points per patient. The Qiagen DNeasy Blood extraction kit was used to purify genomic DNA from total PBMCs and tumor samples. PBMCs were collected pretreatment and during treatment and were isolated and stored as previously described. Synthetic TCR analog templates were spiked into each PCR so that absolute template abundance could be estimated from read counts. The immunoSEQ assay was used to amplify TCRbeta CDR3 regions from genomic DNA with bias-controlled V and J gene primers. Sequencing of rearranged TCRbeta segments was done at approximately 20X coverage. The source study handled its data this way. Clustering was used to correct sequencing errors, and CDR3s were annotated against IMGT so that V, D and J genes could be assigned. Only productive TCRbeta rearrangements were used in downstream analyses, excluding out-of-frame or stop-codon sequences. To compute clonality, Shannon entropy was normalized by the log of the number of unique productive sequences and then subtracted from one. Clones differing between time points or between blood and tumor were identified by Fisher's exact test with Benjamini-Hochberg correction at adjusted p below 0.01. Held by TCRdb, this immuneACCESS table contains in-frame sequences only and omits some clones. Under half of the omission traces to an unresolved V gene where checked; the cause of the rest is unknown. Clonal size and the V and J genes are those of that table, whereas D and trimming came from the DNA. In all, the sample holds approximately 47,000 clones, and approximately 85% of those were seen once. About 1.7% of the sample comes from the top ten.

The germline V and J ends show losses of 0 bases and 5 bases respectively, and no gene match explains 6 bases of the junction. The CDR3 covers 16 residues, taking in both the cysteine and the phenylalanine. The entry retains the CDR3 DNA only, 48 bases that are in frame from base 1. CDR1 SGDLS and CDR2 YYNGEE are derived from the germline V gene. This receptor was obtained from a man aged 50-59 years with urothelial cancer. Recombination linked TRBV9 to TRBJ2-5, and TRBD2 matches 11 of the central bases. This material consisted of PBMCs, taken around atezolizumab (anti-PD-L1) treatment. The nucleotides are TGTGCCAGCAGCGTAGGGACTAGCGGGTTTCATGAGACCCAGTACTTC. Its protein reads: CASSVGTSGFHETQYF.